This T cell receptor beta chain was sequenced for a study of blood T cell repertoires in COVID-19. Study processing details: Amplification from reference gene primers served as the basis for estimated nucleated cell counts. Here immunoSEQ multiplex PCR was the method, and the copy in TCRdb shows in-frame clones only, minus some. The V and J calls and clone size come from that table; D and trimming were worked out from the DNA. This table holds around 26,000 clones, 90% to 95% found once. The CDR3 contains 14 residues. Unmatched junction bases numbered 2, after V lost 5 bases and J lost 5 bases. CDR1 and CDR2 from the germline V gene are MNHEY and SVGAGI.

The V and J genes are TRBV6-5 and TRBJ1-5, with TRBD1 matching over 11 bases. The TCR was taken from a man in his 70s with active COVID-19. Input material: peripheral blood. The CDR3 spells CASSQDRGHQPQHF. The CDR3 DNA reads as TGTGCCAGCAGTCAGGACAGGGGGCATCAGCCCCAGCATTTT.